This passage covers 8 T cell receptor beta chains from one sample sequenced in a study of CD8+CD57+ T cells in acquired aplastic anemia (dated by TCRdb to between 2018 and 2020). TCRdb shows the sequencer as Illumina HiSeq 2000. Genomic DNA was used as template for profiling of TCR beta VDJ combinations and CDR3 sequences. TCRdb trimmed the raw reads at Q25, called clones with MiXCR and kept productive beta chains. Each CDR3 protein gets just one entry, which takes the most common genes and DNA from the rows behind it. The sample table lists some 280,000 distinct CDR3 sequences, roughly 50% of them with a count of one. Clones ranked in the top ten supply 6.5% to 10% of the sample. Sequencing was done on a sample of sorted CD4+, CD8+, or CD8+CD57+ T cells (not recorded which) from PBMCs. These receptors were taken from a human donor with severe aplastic anemia or a healthy control (not recorded which).

The chain couples TRBV7-8 to TRBJ2-7; the D gene is possibly TRBD1 (6 bases). V lost 1 base and J lost 6, with 13 bases in between. Germline CDR1 and CDR2: SGHVS and FQNEAQ. The CDR3 runs to 14 residues. The CDR3 DNA follows: TGTGCCAGCAGCTTAGAAGCCGACAGGCCCGAGCAGTACTTC. As protein: CASSLEADRPEQYF.

CDR3 in amino acids: CASSPLTSGNEQYF. CDR3 nucleotide sequence: TGCGCCAGCAGCCCCTTGACTAGCGGGAACGAGCAGTACTTC. The rearrangement uses TRBV5-1 and TRBJ2-7; 11 bases are shared with TRBD2. V trimming: 4 bases; J trimming: 5 bases; junction bases outside the gene matches: 5. Germline V gives CDR1 SGHRS, CDR2 YFSETQ. The CDR3 is 14 residues long.

This clonotype was detected ten times or more. This chain links TRBV2 with TRBJ2-1; D remains ambiguous. The CDR3 loop spans 12 amino acids. CDR1 and CDR2 from the germline V gene are SNHLY and FYNNEI. V lost 1 base to trimming and J lost 4 bases, with 2 bases between them. The CDR3 DNA sequence: TGTGCCAGCAGTGAAGGGTACAATGAGCAGTTCTTC. This encodes CASSEGYNEQFF.

This chain links TRBV7-9 with TRBJ1-1; 9 bases align to TRBD1. Germline V gene lookup returns CDR1 SEHNR and CDR2 FQNEAQ (reference sequence). The J segment lost 0 bases and the V segment lost 4 bases, leaving 9 bases of the junction unmatched. The CDR3 is 17 amino acids. Written as DNA, the CDR3 is TGTGCCAGCAGCTCGTCTTGGACAGGGGCTATGAACACTGAAGCTTTCTTT. Its protein product is CASSSSWTGAMNTEAFF.

This rearrangement joins TRBV20-1 to TRBJ1-1; D is undetermined. The V gene's germline CDR1 is DFQATT and CDR2 SNEGSKA (reference sequence). The CDR3 spans 12 residues. The V gene lost 2 bases and the J gene lost 4 bases, with 8 bases spanning the gap. CDR3 nucleotide sequence: TGCAGTGCTAGAAAAGGGAGCACTGAAGCTTTCTTT. Its translation: CSARKGSTEAFF.

This clonotype appeared many times. This chain joins TRBV5-1 and TRBJ1-1; 11 bases are shared with TRBD1. The CDR3 has 14 amino acids. V gave up 3 bases and J gave up 7 bases; unmatched junction bases: 5. In germline, CDR1 is SGHRS, CDR2 YFSETQ. The CDR3 loop is CASSSDRGLIEAFF. The DNA of the CDR3 is TGCGCCAGCAGCTCGGACAGGGGGCTTATTGAAGCTTTCTTT.

J is TRBJ2-2 and V is TRBV7-2; D perhaps matches TRBD1 (6 bases). CDR1 SGHTA and CDR2 FQGNSA come from the germline V gene. Trimming took 5 bases from V and 6 from J, leaving 13 bases between them. This CDR3 region has 14 residues. The CDR3 DNA is TGTGCCAGCAGCATCAGGGGACAATCCGGGGAGCTGTTTTTT. Translating gives CASSIRGQSGELFF.

This clonotype was counted many times. This chain joins TRBV5-8 and TRBJ2-2, with a possible D match to TRBD2 (5 bases). V was pared by 4 bases and J by 5 bases, with 15 bases between. CDR1 is SGHTS, CDR2 YDEGEE, per germline. This CDR3 is built from 15 residues. The CDR3 DNA sequence: TGTGCCAGCAGCCCTAGCCTGGACTTGACCGGGGAGCTGTTTTTT. Translating gives CASSPSLDLTGELFF.